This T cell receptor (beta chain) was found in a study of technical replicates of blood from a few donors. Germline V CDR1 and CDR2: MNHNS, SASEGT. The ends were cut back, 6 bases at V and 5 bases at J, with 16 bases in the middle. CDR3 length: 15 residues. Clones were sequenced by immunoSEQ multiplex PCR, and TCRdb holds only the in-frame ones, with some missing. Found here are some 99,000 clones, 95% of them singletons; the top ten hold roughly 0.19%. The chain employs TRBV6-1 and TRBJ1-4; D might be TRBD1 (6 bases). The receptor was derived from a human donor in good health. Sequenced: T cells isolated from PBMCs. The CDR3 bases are TGTGCCAGCAGGATACAGGGTAGCAGGAATGAAAAACTGTTTTTT. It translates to CASRIQGSRNEKLFF.